The 25 T cell receptor beta chains below come from one sample, sequenced in a study of cytotoxic CD8 clonotypes in ibrutinib-treated CLL. Sequencing used immunoSEQ multiplex PCR; TCRdb keeps in-frame clones, though not all of them. The sample includes roughly 200,000 clones, about three quarters of them seen just once. This specimen consisted of PBMCs, obtained after 12 months of ibrutinib treatment. All receptors derive from a human donor with chronic lymphocytic leukemia.

The V gene is TRBV5-1, the J gene TRBJ2-7, with 7 positions matching TRBD2. Germline V gene lookup returns CDR1 SGHRS and CDR2 YFSETQ. V lost 1 base to trimming and J lost 6 bases; unmatched junction nucleotides: 10. This CDR3 contains 15 residues. The CDR3 loop reads CASSLLAGEALEQYF. The CDR3 DNA reads TGCGCCAGCAGCTTGCTGGCGGGAGAGGCCCTCGAGCAGTACTTC.

This clone was recorded only once. The genes are TRBV7-6 and TRBJ1-2; tentatively, D is TRBD1 (5 bases). Trimming took 2 bases from V and 4 from J, leaving 11 bases between them. Per germline, CDR1 SGHVS and CDR2 FNYEAQ. The length of the CDR3 is 14 residues. CDR3 DNA: TGTGCCAGCAGCTTAAAAGGCAGGGCCTATGGCTACACCTTC. It specifies CASSLKGRAYGYTF. Drawing the rest from reference TRBV7-6 and TRBJ1-2, the complete variable domain is GAGVSQSPRYKVTKRGQDVALRCDPISGHVSLYWYRQALGQGPEFLTYFNYEAQQDKSGLPNDRFSAERPEGSISTLTIQRTEQRDSAMYRCASSLKGRAYGYTFGSGTRLTVV.

J is TRBJ1-2 and V is TRBV4-3; D not certain. The CDR3 sequence is 13 residues long. Germline V gene data show CDR1 as LGHNA and CDR2 as YSLEER. Trimming took 1 base from V and 0 from J, leaving 3 bases between them. As DNA, the CDR3 is TGCGCCAGCAGCCAAGTGACTAACTATGGCTACACCTTC. It yields the protein CASSQVTNYGYTF.

The CDR3 DNA follows: TGTGCCAGCTCGGGGGGGAACACTGAAGCTTTCTTT. Protein sequence: CASSGGNTEAFF. The chain carries TRBV18 and TRBJ1-1; maybe TRBD1 (5 bases). The CDR3 consists of 12 residues. V was shortened by 6 bases and J by 1 base, with 6 bases between the two germline ends. Germline-derived CDR1 and CDR2 are KGHSH and LQKENI.

This clone was detected a few times. The chain combines TRBV10-3 with TRBJ2-1; D uncertain. Per germline, CDR1 ENHRY and CDR2 SYGVKD. This CDR3 is built from 13 residues. V dropped 3 bases and J dropped 3 bases, with 6 bases sitting between them. CDR3 loop: CAISDNSYNEQFF. CDR3 bases: TGTGCCATCAGTGATAACAGCTACAATGAGCAGTTCTTC.

V is TRBV5-1 and J is TRBJ1-6; D possibly corresponds to TRBD1 (6 bases). Germline CDR1 and CDR2: SGHRS and YFSETQ. Trimming left V 0 bases short and J 0 bases short, with 10 bases between. This CDR3 comprises 17 residues. The CDR3 loop is CASSLDGRGSYNSPLHF. CDR3 DNA sequence: TGCGCCAGCAGCTTGGATGGCAGGGGCTCCTATAATTCACCCCTCCACTTT.

V usage is TRBV9 and J usage is TRBJ2-2, with 8 nucleotides matching TRBD2. Unmatched junction bases numbered 9, after V lost 7 bases and J lost 1 base. This CDR3 comprises 16 residues. Germline CDR1 is SGDLS and CDR2 is YYNGEE. The CDR3: CASGPVSGMNTGELFF. The CDR3 DNA follows: TGTGCCAGCGGCCCAGTTAGCGGGATGAACACCGGGGAGCTGTTTTTT.

This clone was seen a handful of times. This rearrangement joins TRBV4-2 to TRBJ2-7, with D possibly matching TRBD1 (6 bases). This CDR3 has 14 residues. The V end was cut by 0 bases, the J end by 6 bases, with 12 bases between. CDR1 and CDR2 from the germline V gene are LGHNA and YNFKEQ. CDR3 sequence reads: CASSQDTRGGEQYF. The CDR3 DNA reads as TGTGCCAGCAGCCAAGATACGCGAGGGGGCGAGCAGTACTTC.

The CDR3 spells CSAGGRANTEAFF. CDR3 nucleotide sequence: TGCAGCGCAGGGGGCAGGGCGAACACTGAAGCTTTCTTT. This chain connects TRBV29-1 to TRBJ1-1; TRBD1 agrees at 8 bases. Trimming took 7 bases from V and 1 from J; bases not matched to a gene: 5. Germline CDR1 SQVTM, CDR2 ANQGSEA. The CDR3 sequence is 13 residues long.

This clone was recorded a few times. The chain carries TRBV5-1 and TRBJ2-7; TRBD2 matches 10 bases. The V gene end was trimmed by 2 bases and the J gene end by 0 bases; junction bases not matched to a gene: 2. The CDR3 sequence is 15 residues long. CDR1 is SGHRS, CDR2 YFSETQ, per germline. Written as DNA, the CDR3 is TGCGCCAGCAGCTTAAGGACTAGCGGCTCCTACGAGCAGTACTTC. The encoded protein is CASSLRTSGSYEQYF.

The rearrangement links TRBV6-4 to TRBJ1-1; 9 bases agree with TRBD1. Looked up from germline, CDR1 is MRHNA and CDR2 is SNTAGT. The ends lost 3 bases at V and 1 base at J; junction bases unmatched: 3. The CDR3 extends over 15 amino acids. The CDR3 reads CASSDGTGRNTEAFF. The CDR3 DNA reads as TGTGCCAGCAGTGATGGGACAGGGAGGAACACTGAAGCTTTCTTT.

This clone showed up just a few times. The V gene is TRBV19, the J gene TRBJ1-5; D gene uncertain. The CDR3 covers 17 residues. In germline, CDR1 is LNHDA, CDR2 SQIVND (reference sequence). V lost 3 bases to trimming and J lost 3 bases, with 18 bases between them. For the CDR3, the DNA is TGTGCCAGTAGTATGGTGTCACATATTGCGTCCAATCAGCCCCAGCATTTT. Its protein is CASSMVSHIASNQPQHF.

This clone occurred once. This sequence joins TRBV18 and TRBJ1-5; D not resolved. Looked up from germline, CDR1 is KGHSH and CDR2 is LQKENI. V lost 2 bases and J lost 0, with 8 bases in between. The CDR3 runs to 15 residues. The CDR3 DNA reads TGTGCCAGCTCACCAGGTTCATATAGCAATCAGCCCCAGCATTTT. Translating it yields CASSPGSYSNQPQHF.

The chain couples TRBV7-2 to TRBJ1-1, with 8 bases lining up with TRBD1. This CDR3 is 19 amino acids long. The germline V gene has CDR1 SGHTA and CDR2 FQGNSA. The J segment lost 7 bases and the V segment lost 1 base, leaving 20 bases of the junction unmatched. The CDR3 bases are TGTGCCAGCAGCTTAGGTCATGCCGGGGCAGGGGGCGGGATGGGTGAAGCTTTCTTT. Amino acids: CASSLGHAGAGGGMGEAFF.

The V call is TRBV6-5, the J call TRBJ2-7, with 8 bases identical to TRBD1. V was clipped by 6 bases and J by 9 bases; unmatched bases: 10. CDR3 size: 13 residues. CDR1 MNHEY and CDR2 SVGAGI come from the germline V gene. The CDR3 spells CASSKGQVKRQYF. CDR3 sequence (DNA): TGTGCCAGCAGCAAGGGACAGGTTAAACGGCAGTACTTC.

The chain carries TRBV27 and TRBJ2-7; 7 bases match TRBD1. Losses at the gene ends were 2 bases for V and 2 bases for J; bases not matched to a gene: 3. This CDR3 comprises 14 residues. The germline V gene encodes CDR1 MNHEY and CDR2 SMNVEV (reference sequence). The CDR3 bases are TGTGCCAGCAGTTTAAACAGGGGAACCTACGAGCAGTACTTC. Translated: CASSLNRGTYEQYF.

The chain carries TRBV6-6 and TRBJ1-4; possibly TRBD1 for D (6 bases). CDR3 size: 16 residues. V was clipped by 0 bases and J by 3 bases, with 11 bases between them. Germline CDR1 reads MNHNY; CDR2 reads SVGAGI (reference sequence). CDR3 DNA: TGTGCCAGCAGTTACTCCGGGGGCGCGGCTAATGAAAAACTGTTTTTT. Protein: CASSYSGGAANEKLFF.

The chain combines TRBV29-1 with TRBJ1-1; D not resolved. There are 10 residues in the CDR3. Germline V gives CDR1 SQVTM, CDR2 ANQGSEA. Trimming removed 5 bases from V and 3 bases from J, with 4 bases in between. The chain's CDR3 is CSVYDTEAFF. The CDR3 bases are TGCAGCGTTTACGACACTGAAGCTTTCTTT.

This sequence joins TRBV28 and TRBJ1-4, with D possibly being TRBD1 (5 bases). The CDR3 is made up of 16 amino acids. Germline-derived CDR1 and CDR2 are MDHEN and SYDVKM. Trimming removed 4 bases from V and 7 bases from J, with 19 bases in between. The CDR3, as DNA: TGTGCCAGCAGTTGGGACGGGGTCCCCGCCGGTGAAAAACTGTTTTTT. Translation: CASSWDGVPAGEKLFF.

The V gene is TRBV27, the J gene TRBJ1-5; 9 nucleotides line up with TRBD1. CDR3 size: 14 residues. Germline CDR1 is MNHEY and CDR2 is SMNVEV (reference sequence). V was pared by 9 bases and J by 5 bases, with 8 bases of the junction left unmatched. CDR3 loop: CASRTRTGDQPQHF. In nucleotides, the CDR3 is TGTGCCAGTAGAACTCGGACAGGGGATCAGCCCCAGCATTTT.

This clone was seen a few times. The chain couples TRBV5-1 to TRBJ2-5, with TRBD2 matching over 12 bases. CDR1 and CDR2 from the germline V gene are SGHRS and YFSETQ. V lost 1 base, J lost 5 bases, and 6 bases stayed unmatched. CDR3 length: 16 amino acids. CDR3 region: CASSLMLAGGPETQYF. The CDR3 region has the DNA TGCGCCAGCAGCTTGATGCTAGCGGGGGGGCCTGAGACCCAGTACTTC.

The V and J genes are TRBV7-3 and TRBJ2-7, with TRBD1 as a possible D gene (5 bases). From germline, CDR1 is SGHTA and CDR2 FQGTGA. With 3 bases removed from V and 1 base from J, the gap between germline ends came to 10 bases. This CDR3 is 14 amino acids long. CDR3 nucleotides: TGTGCCAGCAGCTTCCAGGGTGGGTCCTACGAGCAGTACTTC. Translation: CASSFQGGSYEQYF.

The rearrangement joins TRBV5-1 to TRBJ2-1, with 7 bases fitting TRBD1. J lost 1 base, V lost 4 bases, and 5 bases had no gene match. Germline loops: CDR1 SGHRS, CDR2 YFSETQ. The CDR3 is 15 amino acids. In DNA form, the CDR3 reads TGCGCCAGCAGCCCTACAGGGGTATCCTACAATGAGCAGTTCTTC. It translates to CASSPTGVSYNEQFF.

This rearrangement joins TRBV7-9 to TRBJ2-5, with a tentative D call TRBD1 (7 bases). Germline assignment: CDR1 SEHNR and CDR2 FQNEAQ (reference sequence). CDR3 length: 14 amino acids. Trimming pared 6 bases from V and 2 bases from J, leaving 13 bases between. The DNA of the CDR3 is TGTGCCAGCAGTGTCAGGGGGGATCAAGAGACCCAGTACTTC. It yields the protein CASSVRGDQETQYF.

The rearrangement uses TRBV7-9 and TRBJ2-3, with 8 bases identical to TRBD2. Germline CDR1 and CDR2: SEHNR and FQNEAQ (reference sequence). CDR3 size: 18 residues. V gave up 5 bases and J gave up 7 bases; unmatched junction bases: 20. CDR3 residues: CASSHRGTSGPAGNTQYF. CDR3 sequence (DNA): TGTGCCAGCAGCCATAGGGGTACTAGCGGACCTGCGGGGAATACGCAGTATTTT.